This T cell receptor beta chain was profiled in a study of blood T cells in healthy people across ages. This CDR3 is 16 amino acids long. V gave up 4 bases and J gave up 3 bases, with 15 bases separating them. The germline V gene encodes CDR1 KGHDR and CDR2 SFDVKD. This clonotype appeared a few times. The use of a sample-barcoded 5' primer and a J-beta primer mix characterized a second PCR of about 6 to 11 cycles. A tag from a template-switch adaptor with 12 random nucleotides marked each cDNA molecule. A single record per CDR3 protein comes from TCRdb applying MiXCR to the 5' RACE reads. The table has roughly 800,000 distinct CDR3 sequences, roughly 60% seen once. Each donor supplied ten milliliters of peripheral blood. Total RNA was extracted at no less than 6 micrograms per sample.

The genes are TRBV24-1 and TRBJ2-1, with D possibly matching TRBD1 (5 bases). Sequenced sample: blood. The origin of this receptor is a man younger than 40 in good health. CDR3 residues: CATSDTTDDLYNEQFF. DNA of the CDR3: TGTGCCACCAGTGACACGACAGATGACCTCTACAATGAGCAGTTCTTC.